These 24 T cell receptor beta chains were all obtained from the same sample, sequenced in a study of blood T cell repertoires in COVID-19. The data were produced by immunoSEQ multiplex PCR, yet TCRdb's version contains in-frame clones alone and is incomplete. The sample includes about 220,000 clones, about four fifths of them seen just once. Sequencing input: PBMCs or T cells enriched from blood (not recorded which). The receptors originated from a woman aged 40 to 50 with acute COVID-19.

This clone was counted a few times. CDR3 DNA: TGCGCCAGCAGCCAAGGACTAGCGGGTCGCACAGATACGCAGTATTTT. This sequence encodes CASSQGLAGRTDTQYF. The rearrangement joins TRBV4-1 to TRBJ2-3; 10 bases agree with TRBD2. CDR3 length: 16 residues. The germline V gene encodes CDR1 MGHRA and CDR2 YSYEKL. V trimming: 1 base; J trimming: 1 base; junction bases outside the gene matches: 2.

A word on this clone: Other DNA sequences in the same sample also yield this CDR3. The gene calls are TRBV2 and TRBJ1-1; 9 bases are a match to TRBD1. CDR1 SNHLY and CDR2 FYNNEI come from the germline V gene. The CDR3 contains 14 residues. Trimming at V came to 5 bases and at J to 1 base, leaving 2 bases not matched to a gene. The CDR3 sequence is CASSRGQGNTEAFF. Here the CDR3 DNA reads TGTGCCAGCAGTAGGGGACAGGGGAACACTGAAGCTTTCTTT.

The V call is TRBV6-5, the J call TRBJ2-2; 7 bases are shared with TRBD1. Germline V lookup: CDR1 MNHEY, CDR2 SVGAGI. This CDR3 contains 15 residues. V lost 6 bases, J lost 4 bases, and 8 bases stayed unmatched. DNA of the CDR3: TGTGCCAGCAGGGCCCAGACAGGGCTCACCGGGGAGCTGTTTTTT. Its translation is CASRAQTGLTGELFF.

The rearrangement links TRBV27 to TRBJ2-3, with D uncertain. The ends were cut back, 1 base at V and 4 bases at J, with 12 bases in the middle. CDR1 and CDR2 from the germline V gene are MNHEY and SMNVEV (reference sequence). CDR3 length equals 15 residues. The CDR3 bases are TGTGCCAGCAGTTTATTAGAGAACCGTGCAGATACGCAGTATTTT. It is translated as CASSLLENRADTQYF.

The V and J genes are TRBV19 and TRBJ2-2; 7 bases are a match to TRBD1. V shed 1 base and J 4 bases; nucleotides not matched to a gene: 6. CDR3 size: 16 residues. The germline V gene encodes CDR1 LNHDA and CDR2 SQIVND (reference sequence). CDR3 bases: TGTGCCAGTAGTATAGTAGGGGGCGCTGGCACCGGGGAGCTGTTTTTT. As protein: CASSIVGGAGTGELFF.

The chain is built from TRBV11-2 and TRBJ1-1; 7 bases agree with TRBD1. This CDR3 spans 12 amino acids. Germline CDR1 and CDR2: SGHAT and FQNNGV. J gave up 5 bases and V 5 bases, and 2 bases lay outside the gene matches. CDR3 nucleotides: TGTGCCAGCAGCACAGGGGTAACTGAAGCTTTCTTT. It specifies CASSTGVTEAFF.

The table lists this clone with a few counts. The chain has TRBV7-9 and TRBJ2-7; 10 nucleotides match TRBD1. CDR3 length: 15 residues. V trimming: 8 bases; J trimming: 3 bases; junction bases outside the gene matches: 10. Looked up from germline, CDR1 is SEHNR and CDR2 is FQNEAQ (reference sequence). The DNA for the CDR3 is TGTGCCAGCTCGTCCGGGACAGGGGAGGACTACGAGCAGTACTTC. This codes for CASSSGTGEDYEQYF.

V gene TRBV5-1 combines with J gene TRBJ1-4, with D possibly being TRBD1 (6 bases). The CDR3 loop spans 15 amino acids. Trimming took off 3 bases at V and 5 bases at J, with 14 bases between the two ends. Germline loops: CDR1 SGHRS, CDR2 YFSETQ. The chain's CDR3 is CASSSTPGTNEKLFF. For the CDR3, the DNA is TGCGCCAGCAGCTCGACCCCAGGGACAAATGAAAAACTGTTTTTT.

V gene TRBV10-2 combines with J gene TRBJ1-1, with D possibly TRBD1 on 6 matching bases. CDR3 length: 15 residues. The V and J ends lost 3 bases and 1 base respectively, with 12 bases between them. The germline CDR1 and CDR2 sequences are WSHSY and SAAADI. CDR3 residues: CASSDQGRSNTEAFF. Here the CDR3 DNA reads TGCGCCAGCAGTGACCAGGGGAGATCGAACACTGAAGCTTTCTTT.

The genes are TRBV7-9 and TRBJ1-1; D is unresolved. V shed 0 bases and J shed 8 bases, with 10 bases lying between them. There are 13 residues in the CDR3. From germline, CDR1 is SEHNR and CDR2 FQNEAQ (reference sequence). The CDR3 DNA follows: TGTGCCAGCAGCTTAGCTCTTGGGAGCGAAGCTTTCTTT. Amino acid sequence: CASSLALGSEAFF.

This chain uses TRBV12-5 with TRBJ2-7; 10 bases fit TRBD2. Trimming removed 5 bases from V and 6 bases from J; junction bases left unmatched: 4. Per germline, CDR1 LGHNT and CDR2 FRNRAP. The CDR3 loop spans 13 amino acids. CDR3 sequence (DNA): TGTGCTAGTGGTCTAGCGGGAGCCGGCGAGCAGTACTTC. Translated: CASGLAGAGEQYF.

The chain joins TRBV5-1 to TRBJ2-1; weak D call: TRBD2 (7 bases). Germline CDR1 SGHRS, CDR2 YFSETQ. The CDR3 is 15 residues long. V was shortened by 4 bases and J by 4 bases, with 15 bases between the two germline ends. CDR3 sequence (DNA): TGCGCCAGCAGCGGGAGGGGGAGAGGGTACAATGAGCAGTTCTTC. It codes for CASSGRGRGYNEQFF.

The chain recombines TRBV3-1 (or the pseudogene TRBV3-2) with TRBJ2-7, with a tentative D call TRBD1 (6 bases). CDR1 is LGHDT and CDR2 is YNNKEL in the germline V gene (reference sequence). Trimming left V 4 bases short and J 3 bases short, with 10 bases between. This CDR3 is 13 amino acids long. The CDR3 loop is CASSPRTVYEQYF. In DNA form, the CDR3 reads TGTGCCAGCAGCCCTCGGACAGTCTACGAGCAGTACTTC.

This chain uses TRBV5-5 with TRBJ1-1, with 7 bases identical to TRBD1. Germline-derived CDR1 and CDR2 are SGHKS and YYEKEE (reference sequence). V dropped 3 bases and J dropped 6; count of bases not matched to a gene: 8. The CDR3 contains 14 residues. CDR3 DNA sequence: TGTGCCAGCAGCTCCACAGGGGTGGGGGCTGAAGCTTTCTTT. Residues: CASSSTGVGAEAFF.

V usage is TRBV29-1 and J usage is TRBJ2-1, with D maybe TRBD2 (7 bases). CDR3 size: 12 residues. V dropped 5 bases and J dropped 9 bases, with 14 bases sitting between them. Germline CDR1 and CDR2: SQVTM and ANQGSEA. The CDR3 sequence: CSVRRGQGEQFF. The DNA of the CDR3 is TGCAGCGTTAGGCGGGGGCAAGGTGAGCAGTTCTTC.

The rearrangement uses TRBV11-2 and TRBJ2-1; 9 nucleotides agree with TRBD2. The CDR3 is 15 residues long. Trimming cost V 2 bases and J 6 bases; bases outside gene matches: 5. Germline V gives CDR1 SGHAT, CDR2 FQNNGV. This chain's CDR3 is CASSLRREGSNEQFF. CDR3 nucleotide sequence: TGTGCCAGCAGCTTACGGCGGGAGGGCTCCAATGAGCAGTTCTTC.

In this sample, this clone turned up once. The chain recombines TRBV28 with TRBJ2-1; 9 positions match TRBD2. The trim removed 8 bases at V and 7 bases at J, leaving 9 bases unmatched. The CDR3 contains 14 residues. From germline, CDR1 is MDHEN and CDR2 SYDVKM. CDR3 DNA sequence: TGTGCCAGCGAAGGGCGGGAGGGCCTAAATGAGCAGTTCTTC. Its protein product is CASEGREGLNEQFF.

The chain joins TRBV7-9 to TRBJ1-4; 10 bases align to TRBD1. The CDR3 runs to 14 residues. In germline, CDR1 is SEHNR, CDR2 FQNEAQ (reference sequence). J gave up 8 bases and V 5 bases, and 5 bases lay outside the gene matches. The CDR3 sequence is CASSQDRGNEKLFF. In nucleotides, the CDR3 is TGTGCCAGCAGCCAGGACAGGGGGAACGAAAAACTGTTTTTT.

J is TRBJ2-1 and V is TRBV19; a weak D match, TRBD1 (6 bases). Germline CDR1 and CDR2: LNHDA and SQIVND (reference sequence). The CDR3 covers 17 residues. Between the trimmed V and J ends, which lost 0 bases and 0 bases, there was a span of 12 bases. CDR3: CASSIEGASYSYNEQFF. The CDR3 region has the DNA TGTGCCAGTAGTATAGAGGGGGCTAGCTACTCCTACAATGAGCAGTTCTTC.

The chain couples TRBV2 to TRBJ1-5; D perhaps matches TRBD1 (6 bases). The V gene lost 7 bases and the J gene lost 3 bases, with 10 bases spanning the gap. The CDR3 contains 13 residues. From germline, CDR1 is SNHLY and CDR2 FYNNEI. For the CDR3, the DNA is TGTGCCAGCACCTGGACAGTCAATCAGCCCCAGCATTTT. As protein: CASTWTVNQPQHF.

This clone turned up a few times. The chain has TRBV19 and TRBJ2-2; 9 bases align to TRBD1. The germline V gene encodes CDR1 LNHDA and CDR2 SQIVND (reference sequence). The CDR3 runs 14 residues. The J segment lost 7 bases and the V segment lost 7 bases, leaving 7 bases of the junction unmatched. This chain's CDR3 is CASKNRGRSGELFF. The CDR3 coding sequence is TGTGCCAGTAAGAACAGGGGGCGGAGCGGGGAGCTGTTTTTT.

CDR3 nucleotide sequence: TGTGCCAGCAGCGCGGGAGGGGCAGTCAGGAACTATGGCTACACCTTC. Amino acids: CASSAGGAVRNYGYTF. The chain uses TRBV9 and TRBJ1-2; a possible D gene is TRBD1 (5 bases). Germline CDR1 is SGDLS and CDR2 is YYNGEE. Trimming took 3 bases from V and 2 from J, leaving 17 bases between them. The CDR3 runs 16 residues.

The rearrangement joins TRBV5-1 to TRBJ2-5; possibly TRBD1 for D (5 bases). V was pared by 2 bases and J by 1 base, with 9 bases between. CDR1 is SGHRS, CDR2 YFSETQ, per germline. The CDR3 contains 14 residues. CDR3 loop: CASSFRQGQETQYF. CDR3 nucleotide sequence: TGCGCCAGCAGCTTCCGTCAGGGCCAAGAGACCCAGTACTTC.

This clone was counted a single time. This rearrangement joins TRBV18 to TRBJ1-5, with D hard to call. Germline-derived CDR1 and CDR2 are KGHSH and LQKENI. This CDR3 region has 14 residues. V shed 6 bases and J shed 1 base, with 10 bases lying between them. The CDR3 nucleotides are TGTGCCAGCTCCGGGAGGGAGAGCAATCAGCCCCAGCATTTT. Translation gives CASSGRESNQPQHF.